A selection of T cell receptor beta chains follows, all from one sample in a study of blood T cell repertoires in COVID-19. Here immunoSEQ multiplex PCR was the method, and the copy in TCRdb shows in-frame clones only, minus some. The data contain some 150,000 clones, more than 75% of them seen just once; the ten biggest clones take up 8.5% to 9%. The sample comprised peripheral blood. The receptors were gathered from a woman between 50 and 59 years old with active or convalescent COVID-19. CDR3s include the opening cysteine and the closing phenylalanine or tryptophan. The D gene is left open where the match is weak. Some rows mark clone size as missing; the rest say once, few, many or name a class of expanded clone.

clone_size j_call d_call v_call cdr3_nt cdr3_aa
. TRBJ1-3 . TRBV9 TGTGCCAGCAGCGTAGGTTTAGTGGGAACAGGCTACTCTGGAAACACCATATATTTT CASSVGLVGTGYSGNTIYF
. TRBJ2-1 TRBD2 TRBV7-7 TGTGCTAGCAGCTTCGGAGCTAGCGGGAGGGCCCCCTACAATGAGCAGTTCTTC CASSFGASGRAPYNEQFF
. TRBJ1-1 . TRBV28 TGTGCCAGCAGTTTCTCGGGGGTCCTGAACACTGAAGCTTTCTTT CASSFSGVLNTEAFF
. TRBJ2-1 TRBD1 TRBV5-1 TGCGCCAGCAGGTACAGGGGCAATGAGCAGTTCTTC CASRYRGNEQFF
. TRBJ1-3 . TRBV7-2 TGTGCCAGCAGCCCGGGGAGGGCAGGTCGGAACACCATATATTTT CASSPGRAGRNTIYF
. TRBJ2-3 . TRBV3-1/TRBV3-2 TGTGCCAGCAGCCAAGAGAGAAGTAGGAGGTGGGCAAGAGCAGATACGCAGTATTTT CASSQERSRRWARADTQYF
. TRBJ2-7 TRBD2 TRBV2 TGTGCCAGCATACCTAGCGGAGCCTACGAGCAGTACTTC CASIPSGAYEQYF
. TRBJ2-7 . TRBV7-9 TGTGCCAGCAGCGGCAACTCCTACGAGCAGTACTTC CASSGNSYEQYF
once TRBJ2-1 TRBD2 TRBV7-9 TGTGCCAGCAGCTCTTGGACTAGCGGGAGCTCCTACAATGAGCAGTTCTTC CASSSWTSGSSYNEQFF
. TRBJ2-7 TRBD2 TRBV6-6 TGTGCCAGCAGGGTACTAGCGGGGGGCCCCTACGAGCAGTACTTC CASRVLAGGPYEQYF
. TRBJ1-6 TRBD1 TRBV18 TGTGCCAGCTCACCTCTCGACAGGGATTCACCCCTCCACTTT CASSPLDRDSPLHF
. TRBJ2-1 . TRBV14 TGTGCCAGCAGCCCCCCCCCGAGCTCCTACAATGAGCAGTTCTTC CASSPPPSSYNEQFF
. TRBJ2-5 . TRBV5-1 TGCGCCAGCAGCTTGGAAAGGGGTGATGTCGGGACCCAGTACTTC CASSLERGDVGTQYF
. TRBJ1-1 . TRBV7-9 TGTGCCAGCAGCTTAGATGACAGGCGGAACACTGAAGCTTTCTTT CASSLDDRRNTEAFF
. TRBJ1-5 . TRBV27 TGTGCCAGCAGTTTGGCCCCCAGGGTCTTTTCCCATCAGCCCCAGCATTTT CASSLAPRVFSHQPQHF
. TRBJ2-2 TRBD2 TRBV25-1 TGTGCCAGCAGTCGTACGACTAGCGGCACCGGGGAGCTGTTTTTT CASSRTTSGTGELFF
. TRBJ1-3 . TRBV5-1 TGCGCCAGCAGCTTGGCTCTCCTCTCCTGGTCAGGGGGAAACACCATATATTTT CASSLALLSWSGGNTIYF
. TRBJ2-5 TRBD2 TRBV7-8 TGTGCCAGCAGCTACCGACTAGCGGGAGGTGGGGACTTGGAGACCCAGTACTTC CASSYRLAGGGDLETQYF
. TRBJ2-3 TRBD2 TRBV5-1 TGCGCCAGCAGCTTGTCTAGCGGAAGCACAGATACGCAGTATTTT CASSLSSGSTDTQYF
few TRBJ1-5 TRBD1 TRBV27 TGTGCCAGCAGTAAAATAACGACAGGGACGATAAATCAGCCCCAGCATTTT CASSKITTGTINQPQHF
. TRBJ2-6 TRBD2 TRBV3-1/TRBV3-2 TGTGCCAGCAGCCAAGGACTAGCCTATTCTGGGGCCAACGTCCTGACTTTC CASSQGLAYSGANVLTF
. TRBJ2-3 . TRBV4-1 TGCGCCAGCAGCCAAGATCAGGTTGGAGGGGCCGGGGATACGCAGTATTTT CASSQDQVGGAGDTQYF
once TRBJ1-1 TRBD1 TRBV28 TGTGCCAGCAGTTCCGGTGGACAGGGCTTGAACACTGAAGCTTTCTTT CASSSGGQGLNTEAFF
. TRBJ2-7 . TRBV5-4 TGTGCCAGCAGTTCTGGCCCAGCGCCCCACGAGCAGTACTTC CASSSGPAPHEQYF
. TRBJ1-4 . TRBV2 TGTGCCAGCAGTATGCAGGGCGTGGGAGAAAAACTGTTTTTT CASSMQGVGEKLFF
. TRBJ2-3 . TRBV5-1 TGCGCCAGCAGCTTTTATGGGGACATCGGATTAAGCACAGATACGCAGTATTTT CASSFYGDIGLSTDTQYF
. TRBJ2-4 . TRBV11-2 TGTGCCAGCAGCTTAATAGGGACTAAAAACATTCAGTACTTC CASSLIGTKNIQYF
. TRBJ2-7 TRBD2 TRBV7-2 TGTGCCAGCAGCCCGGGACTAGCGGGTGCTGGCGAGCAGTACTTC CASSPGLAGAGEQYF
. TRBJ2-2 TRBD2 TRBV7-6 TGTGCCAGCAGCTTAGAGCTAGCGGGTCTATGGGCCGGGGAGCTGTTTTTT CASSLELAGLWAGELFF
. TRBJ1-2 TRBD1 TRBV28 TGTGCCAGCAGTTTAACAGGGGGCGTCGGTGGCTACACCTTC CASSLTGGVGGYTF
. TRBJ1-4 . TRBV18 TGTGCCAGCTCACCCAGGGGTTCGAATGAAAAACTGTTTTTT CASSPRGSNEKLFF
. TRBJ1-1 TRBD1 TRBV29-1 TGCAGCGTCCGTAACCCGGGACAGGGGCGAGATGAAGCTTTCTTT CSVRNPGQGRDEAFF
. TRBJ1-5 . TRBV19 TGTGCCAGTACCTCGACAGGTTTTAGCAATCAGCCCCAGCATTTT CASTSTGFSNQPQHF
. TRBJ1-1 . TRBV5-6 TGTGCCAGCAGCCGAGACTCTACTGAAGCTTTCTTT CASSRDSTEAFF
. TRBJ2-6 TRBD1 TRBV9 TGTGCCAGCAGCCCCAGGGACAGCTCTGGGGCCAACGTCCTGACTTTC CASSPRDSSGANVLTF
. TRBJ2-1 . TRBV9 TGTGCCAGCAGCGACCGGGACTCCTTATACAATGAGCAGTTCTTC CASSDRDSLYNEQFF
. TRBJ1-2 . TRBV30 TGTGCCTGGGGGGTCGGAGGCTATGGCTACACCTTC CAWGVGGYGYTF